This T cell receptor (beta chain) was sequenced for a study of blood T cell repertoires in COVID-19. Overall study: Acute and convalescent COVID-19 samples came from the United States, Italy and Spain. T cells, B-cell-depleted T cells, or PBMCs provided the cDNA or gDNA that served as material.

Unmatched junction bases numbered 11, after V lost 7 bases and J lost 6 bases. This CDR3 region has 15 residues. Germline V lookup: CDR1 MDHEN, CDR2 SYDVKM. Enrollment of patients from Seattle took place during active infection, with longitudinal follow-up. Authors' data handling: Amplification of reference gene primers provided the estimated nucleated cell counts. Sequenced by immunoSEQ multiplex PCR; TCRdb stores in-frame clones only, minus some. Clonal size and the V and J genes are those of that table, whereas D and trimming came from the DNA. This table holds around 200,000 clones, over 80% found once.

The sample consisted of peripheral blood. The V gene is TRBV28, the J gene TRBJ2-2; 7 positions agree with TRBD2. The clonotype was recovered from a woman in her thirties or forties with COVID-19, enrolled during active disease. Here the CDR3 reads CASTPPGTMSGELFF. CDR3 DNA sequence: TGTGCCAGCACCCCTCCGGGGACTATGTCCGGGGAGCTGTTTTTT.